The clone carrying this TCR beta chain showed up many times. What it binds is unknown. From RNA transcripts, TCR beta CDR3 regions were amplified. The HTBI primer set served for first-round RT-PCR of the TCR CDR3. In TCRdb, the multiplex PCR reads were re-called with MiXCR into one record per CDR3 protein. The repertoire holds around 250,000 distinct CDR3 sequences, with around 24% as singletons. The sample originates from a study of T cells in Graves' hyperthyroidism and ophthalmopathy. Regarding the study as a whole: Ophthalmopathy was separated from stable hyperthyroidism by a 13 V-J model.

Germline lookup yields CDR1 SGHRS and CDR2 YFSETQ. The CDR3 is made up of 14 amino acids. The V end was cut by 6 bases, the J end by 4 bases, with 16 bases between. The receptor comes from a woman aged 40 to 49 with Graves' ophthalmopathy. The gene calls are TRBV5-1 and TRBJ1-1; no reliable D call. The sequenced material came from blood. Here the CDR3 DNA reads TGCGCCAGCACCCCCGAGTGGGCGCCCACTGAAGCTTTCTTT. It specifies CASTPEWAPTEAFF.